The rows below give T cell receptor beta chains drawn from one sample of a study of T cell responses to AZD1222 COVID-19 vaccine. Data came from immunoSEQ multiplex PCR; TCRdb stores just in-frame clones and leaves some out. Of about 66,000 clones listed, around nine tenths are singletons. Sequenced here: peripheral blood, sampled 28 days after the second dose of the MenACWY control vaccine. Source of these receptors: an adult who received the MenACWY meningococcal vaccine as a control. CDR3s include the opening cysteine and the closing phenylalanine or tryptophan. Fields, in order: D gene, J gene, clone size, V gene, CDR3 protein, CDR3 DNA. D genes are given only for firm matches. Only part of the rows carry a size: once, few, many, or a class if the clone is expanded.

d_gene: TRBD1; j_gene: TRBJ2-1; abundance: -; v_gene: TRBV5-4; CDR3aa: CASSIGLGQGGSIEQFF; CDR3nt: TGTGCCAGCAGCATCGGGCTGGGACAGGGGGGATCCATCGAGCAGTTCTTC
d_gene: TRBD2; j_gene: TRBJ2-7; abundance: few; v_gene: TRBV4-1; CDR3aa: CASSHPSGRAHHEQYF; CDR3nt: TGCGCCAGCAGCCACCCTAGCGGGAGGGCCCACCACGAGCAGTACTTC
d_gene: -; j_gene: TRBJ1-2; abundance: -; v_gene: TRBV15; CDR3aa: CATSRGRVQNYGYTF; CDR3nt: TGTGCCACCAGCAGAGGACGGGTTCAGAACTATGGCTACACCTTC
d_gene: TRBD1; j_gene: TRBJ2-1; abundance: -; v_gene: TRBV9; CDR3aa: CASSQGDRSNNEQFF; CDR3nt: TGTGCCAGCAGCCAGGGGGACAGGAGCAACAATGAGCAGTTCTTC
d_gene: -; j_gene: TRBJ2-7; abundance: -; v_gene: TRBV28; CDR3aa: CASNGGGVYEQYF; CDR3nt: TGTGCCAGCAATGGTGGTGGGGTCTACGAGCAGTACTTC
d_gene: -; j_gene: TRBJ1-2; abundance: -; v_gene: TRBV7-9; CDR3aa: CASSHPLGEGSPYGYTF; CDR3nt: TGTGCCAGCAGCCACCCTCTGGGGGAGGGAAGCCCCTATGGCTACACCTTC
d_gene: -; j_gene: TRBJ2-3; abundance: -; v_gene: TRBV24-1; CDR3aa: CATREPGTDTQYF; CDR3nt: TGTGCCACCAGGGAGCCGGGCACAGATACGCAGTATTTT
d_gene: TRBD2; j_gene: TRBJ2-1; abundance: -; v_gene: TRBV7-4; CDR3aa: CASRLAGFEQFF; CDR3nt: TGTGCCAGCAGACTAGCGGGTTTTGAGCAGTTCTTC
d_gene: TRBD2; j_gene: TRBJ2-7; abundance: once; v_gene: TRBV4-3; CDR3aa: CASSQAGLVSEQYF; CDR3nt: TGCGCCAGCAGCCAAGCGGGACTAGTAAGCGAGCAGTACTTC
d_gene: -; j_gene: TRBJ1-2; abundance: -; v_gene: TRBV12-3/TRBV12-4; CDR3aa: CASSRNTGGYTF; CDR3nt: TGTGCCAGCAGTCGGAACACGGGTGGCTACACCTTC
d_gene: -; j_gene: TRBJ2-1; abundance: -; v_gene: TRBV20-1; CDR3aa: CSAPRWGEQFF; CDR3nt: TGCAGTGCTCCCCGATGGGGTGAGCAGTTCTTC
d_gene: -; j_gene: TRBJ2-5; abundance: -; v_gene: TRBV6-6; CDR3aa: CASSEGPYGTQYF; CDR3nt: TGTGCCAGCAGTGAGGGGCCTTATGGGACCCAGTACTTC
d_gene: -; j_gene: TRBJ1-2; abundance: -; v_gene: TRBV3-1/TRBV3-2; CDR3aa: CASSQGQDSYGYTF; CDR3nt: TGTGCCAGCAGCCAGGGGCAGGACAGCTATGGCTACACCTTC
d_gene: TRBD1; j_gene: TRBJ2-2; abundance: -; v_gene: TRBV11-3; CDR3aa: CASSFGQGANTGELFF; CDR3nt: TGTGCCAGCAGCTTCGGACAGGGGGCTAACACCGGGGAGCTGTTTTTT
d_gene: -; j_gene: TRBJ2-7; abundance: -; v_gene: TRBV5-3; CDR3aa: CARSFRCEQYF; CDR3nt: TGTGCCAGAAGCTTCCGTTGCGAGCAGTACTTC
d_gene: -; j_gene: TRBJ2-2; abundance: -; v_gene: TRBV5-4; CDR3aa: CASIPGAENTGELFF; CDR3nt: TGTGCCAGCATCCCGGGAGCGGAGAACACCGGGGAGCTGTTTTTT
d_gene: -; j_gene: TRBJ1-3; abundance: -; v_gene: TRBV12-3/TRBV12-4; CDR3aa: CASSLNTIYF; CDR3nt: TGTGCCAGCAGTTTGAACACCATATATTTT
d_gene: -; j_gene: TRBJ1-4; abundance: -; v_gene: TRBV4-3; CDR3aa: CASSQEGHSATNEKLFF; CDR3nt: TGCGCCAGCAGCCAAGAGGGACACTCTGCAACTAATGAAAAACTGTTTTTT
d_gene: TRBD1; j_gene: TRBJ1-3; abundance: once; v_gene: TRBV28; CDR3aa: CASSPAGTAGDTIYF; CDR3nt: TGTGCCAGCAGTCCGGCCGGGACAGCCGGGGACACCATATATTTT